Listed below are T cell receptor beta chains from one sample, sequenced in a study of human T cells and chemical hapten exposure. TCRdb recomputed calls from the RACE reads with MiXCR, one row per CDR3 protein. The sample includes 100,000 to 150,000 distinct CDR3 sequences, around 11% of them seen just once. The sample here was whole blood, taken in connection with sensitization to the hapten diphenylcyclopropenone (DPC). The source is a woman aged 50 to 60 with alopecia areata. Some clones in this sample may be carry-over from other donors' samples. Both conserved end residues are part of each CDR3.

V gene	CDR3 length	J gene	CDR3 protein
TRBV19	12	TRBJ2-5	CASSILAGTQYF
TRBV29-1	13	TRBJ1-1	CSVGQGGSTEAFF
TRBV2	14	TRBJ1-3	CASNGDSSGNTIYF
TRBV7-2	15	TRBJ1-4	CASSLRQTTNEKLFF
TRBV7-8	13	TRBJ1-1	CASSSMGVTEAFF
TRBV12-3/TRBV12-4	14	TRBJ2-7	CASSLPQGANEQYF
TRBV5-6	14	TRBJ1-4	CASSLIATNEKLFF
TRBV30	11	TRBJ1-4	CAWSVQSLKVF
TRBV12-3/TRBV12-4	14	TRBJ1-2	CASSPRLIPYGYTF
TRBV2	13	TRBJ1-5	CASSQGGSQPQHF
TRBV12-3/TRBV12-4	15	TRBJ2-2	CASRIVQGNTGELFF
TRBV2	15	TRBJ2-3	CASSVGGSFTDTQYF
TRBV28	12	TRBJ2-4	CASSVGLNIQYF
TRBV7-6	15	TRBJ2-3	CASSLVAGGADTQYF
TRBV5-6	12	TRBJ1-1	CASSPVGAEAFF
TRBV5-1	14	TRBJ1-6	CASSLGTSLSPLHF
TRBV12-3/TRBV12-4	14	TRBJ2-5	CASTPLAGVETQYF
TRBV7-2	16	TRBJ2-6	CASTDRGRRGANVLTF
TRBV21-1	14	TRBJ2-7	CASSTQDRPLEQYF
TRBV7-9	13	TRBJ2-3	CASSLDPRDTQYF
TRBV2	12	TRBJ1-1	CASSTQGAAAFF
TRBV12-5	11	TRBJ1-1	CASGFGTEAFF
TRBV6-6	16	TRBJ2-3	CASSYSPKGAGDTQYF